This TCR beta chain was found in a study of blood T cell repertoires in COVID-19. About the study: Samples representing acute and convalescent COVID-19 were sourced from the United States, Italy and Spain.

Original processing methods: Amplification of reference gene primers was used by the study to estimate nucleated cell counts. Here immunoSEQ multiplex PCR was the method, and the copy in TCRdb shows in-frame clones only, minus some. The V and J calls and clone size are taken from that table; D and trimming were inferred from the DNA. The sample carries hundreds of thousands of clones, over 80% recorded once. J gave up 5 bases and V 5 bases, and 6 bases lay outside the gene matches. The CDR3 sequence is 14 residues long. Germline CDR1 is MDHEN and CDR2 is SYDVKM. The V gene is TRBV28, the J gene TRBJ1-1, with TRBD1 identical over 9 bases. Sequenced input: peripheral blood. This sequence was found in a woman between 50 and 59 years old with active or convalescent COVID-19. The CDR3 DNA reads TGTGCCAGCAGTCTGACAGGGGGGAAGACTGAAGCTTTCTTT. Translated: CASSLTGGKTEAFF.